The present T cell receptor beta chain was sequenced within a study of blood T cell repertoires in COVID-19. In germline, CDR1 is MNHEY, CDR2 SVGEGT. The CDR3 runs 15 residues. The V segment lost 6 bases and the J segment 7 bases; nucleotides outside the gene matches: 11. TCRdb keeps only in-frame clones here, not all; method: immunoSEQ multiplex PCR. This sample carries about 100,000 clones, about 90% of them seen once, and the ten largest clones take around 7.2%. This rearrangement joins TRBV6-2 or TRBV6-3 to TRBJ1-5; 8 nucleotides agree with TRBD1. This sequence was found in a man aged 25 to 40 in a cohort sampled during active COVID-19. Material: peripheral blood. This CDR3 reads CASSRTGQGGQPQHF. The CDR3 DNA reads TGTGCCAGCAGCCGCACCGGACAGGGCGGGCAGCCCCAGCATTTT.